Below are 9 T cell receptor beta chains sequenced from a single sample in a study of vaccination effects on CD4 cells after COVID-19 (dated 2022 in TCRdb). To identify antigen-specific CD4+ T cell clonotypes by their expansion, the ViraFEST assay first stimulated PBMC with viral peptide pools and then applied TCR sequencing. After about 10 days of culture, CD4+ T cells were isolated with the EasySep CD4+ T cell isolation kit. PCR-confirmed SARS-CoV-2 infection had occurred in convalescent patients between March and December 2020, before the Alpha, Beta and Delta variants emerged in the United States. The antigens these receptors bind are not known. Library preparation was by the immunoSEQ multiplex PCR assay. Drawn from immuneACCESS, this table holds only the in-frame rearrangements with V and J called that TCRdb kept. Clones are partly lost; checked studies trace under half to an unresolved V gene and leave the rest unexplained. The sample table records fewer than 25,000 clones; 70% to 80% of these occur just once. The top ten clonotypes cover about 39% of the sample.

The sequences come from CD4+ T cells from PBMCs cultured with a peptide pool, collected before COVID-19 vaccination. The receptor source for this set is a human donor who had a prior SARS-CoV-2 infection.

This clone has only a few counts. V and J are TRBV5-1 and TRBJ2-3; D perhaps matches TRBD2 (6 bases). CDR1 SGHRS and CDR2 YFSETQ come from the germline V gene. V was trimmed by 4 bases and J by 0 bases, leaving 15 bases between them. The CDR3 covers 16 residues. The CDR3 spells CASSPGRTGSTDTQYF. The CDR3 DNA follows: TGCGCCAGCAGCCCGGGGAGGACTGGAAGCACAGATACGCAGTATTTT.

This sequence joins TRBV5-4 and TRBJ2-1; TRBD2 aligns across 10 bases. CDR3 size: 15 residues. V lost 3 bases, J lost 8 bases, and 8 bases stayed unmatched. CDR1 is SGHNT and CDR2 is YYREEE in the germline V gene (reference sequence). DNA of the CDR3: TGTGCCAGCAGCTCCGAGTCTAGCGGGAGTGATGAGCAGTTCTTC. It yields the protein CASSSESSGSDEQFF.

The chain recombines TRBV5-1 with TRBJ1-2, with TRBD1 matching over 7 bases. Germline CDR1 and CDR2: SGHRS and YFSETQ. V was pared by 0 bases and J by 5 bases, with 4 bases of the junction left unmatched. The CDR3 extends over 14 amino acids. The DNA of the CDR3 is TGCGCCAGCAGCTTGGATACAGGGGCGTATGGCTACACCTTC. This encodes CASSLDTGAYGYTF.

The chain links TRBV5-6 to TRBJ2-3; D unresolved. V lost 4 bases to trimming and J lost 1 base, with 10 bases between them. The CDR3 consists of 14 residues. The germline V gene encodes CDR1 SGHDT and CDR2 YYEEEE. The CDR3 bases are TGTGCCAGCAGCCTCCCCCTTCGCACAGATACGCAGTATTTT. It translates to CASSLPLRTDTQYF.

The rearrangement uses TRBV11-3 and TRBJ2-1; either TRBD1 or TRBD2 may supply D (5 bases each). The CDR3 is 14 amino acids. CDR1 SGHNT and CDR2 YENEEA come from the germline V gene. V lost 2 bases and J 4 bases, leaving 9 bases between the germline ends. The CDR3 spells CASSLMGPYNEQFF. The CDR3 region has the DNA TGTGCCAGCAGCTTAATGGGACCGTACAATGAGCAGTTCTTC.

CDR3 loop: CASSLRGNYGYTF. As DNA, the CDR3 is TGTGCCAGCAGTTTGAGGGGTAACTATGGCTACACCTTC. This sequence joins TRBV12-3 or TRBV12-4 and TRBJ1-2, with D perhaps matching TRBD1 (5 bases). V was clipped by 3 bases and J by 1 base, with 6 bases between them. The CDR3 length is 13 residues.

This clone has more than one count but fewer than ten. The chain combines TRBV5-6 with TRBJ1-5; D is ambiguous. CDR1 SGHDT and CDR2 YYEEEE come from the germline V gene. Trimming left V 0 bases short and J 7 bases short, with 11 bases between. This CDR3 is 14 amino acids long. As DNA, the CDR3 is TGTGCCAGCAGCTTGGCGGGGTCTGAACAGCCCCAGCATTTT. It codes for CASSLAGSEQPQHF.

The genes are TRBV15 and TRBJ2-7, with D maybe TRBD2 (5 bases). V was pared by 0 bases and J by 4 bases, with 10 bases between. This CDR3 has 14 residues. The germline gives CDR1 LNHNV, CDR2 YYDKDF (reference sequence). The CDR3 is CATSRDNGEYEQYF. The CDR3 nucleotides are TGTGCCACCAGCAGAGACAACGGGGAATACGAGCAGTACTTC.

This chain uses TRBV2 with TRBJ1-1, with no clear D. V lost 7 bases and J lost 1, with 10 bases in between. CDR1 is SNHLY, CDR2 FYNNEI, per germline. The CDR3 runs 13 residues. The CDR3 spells CASMATWNTEAFF. CDR3 in DNA: TGTGCCAGCATGGCCACTTGGAACACTGAAGCTTTCTTT.